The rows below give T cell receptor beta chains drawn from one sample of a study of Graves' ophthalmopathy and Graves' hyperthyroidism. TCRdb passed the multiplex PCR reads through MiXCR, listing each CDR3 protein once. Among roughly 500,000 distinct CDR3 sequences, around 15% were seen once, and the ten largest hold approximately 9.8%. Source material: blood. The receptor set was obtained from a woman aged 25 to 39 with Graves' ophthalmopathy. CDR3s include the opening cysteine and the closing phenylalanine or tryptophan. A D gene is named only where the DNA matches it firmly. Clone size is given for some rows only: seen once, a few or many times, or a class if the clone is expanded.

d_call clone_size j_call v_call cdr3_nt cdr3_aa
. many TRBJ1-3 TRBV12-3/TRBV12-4 TGTGCCAGCACCCCGGGACCTCCGGAGAGCTCTGGAAACACCATATATTTT CASTPGPPESSGNTIYF
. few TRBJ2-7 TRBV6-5 TGTGCCAGCAGTTATGGACTCTCCTCCTACGAGCAGTACTTC CASSYGLSSYEQYF
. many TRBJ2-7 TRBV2 TGTGCCATCAAAGGGAACCGAGCCTCCTACGAGCAGTACTTC CAIKGNRASYEQYF
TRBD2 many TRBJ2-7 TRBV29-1 TGCAGCGCCCTGGAGGCTAGCGGGAGTCTGTACGAGCAGTACTTC CSALEASGSLYEQYF
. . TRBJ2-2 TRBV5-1 TGCGCCAGCAGCTGGGGTCCGGGATACAACACCGGGGAGCTGTTTTTT CASSWGPGYNTGELFF
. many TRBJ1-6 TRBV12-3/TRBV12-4 TGTGCCAGCAGTCCCGAACAGGGAGGACAATCACCCCTCCACTTT CASSPEQGGQSPLHF
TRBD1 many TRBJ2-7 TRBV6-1 TGTGCCAGCAGTAAGGGACAGGGGGCGCGGGAGCAGTACTTC CASSKGQGAREQYF
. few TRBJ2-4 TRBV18 TGTGCCAGCTCACCATTGGGAGGATTCGGGGACATTCAGTACTTC CASSPLGGFGDIQYF
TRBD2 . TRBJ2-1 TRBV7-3 TGTGCCAGCAGCTCCGCCGGGACTAGTCTGGGTGAGCAGTTCTTC CASSSAGTSLGEQFF
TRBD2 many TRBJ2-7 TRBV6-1 TGTGCCAGCAGTGAAAGGGCGGGAGGCTACGAGCAGTACTTC CASSERAGGYEQYF
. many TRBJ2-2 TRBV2 TGTGCCAGCAGCTTGAGGGGCGGAACTAGTCTGATTGGAACCGGGGAGCTGTTTTTT CASSLRGGTSLIGTGELFF
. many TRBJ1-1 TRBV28 TGTGCCAGCAGTTTCCGATACAGGGAGGGAACTGAAGCTTTCTTT CASSFRYREGTEAFF
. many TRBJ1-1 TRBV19 TGTGCCAGTAGTATCGGTGCCACTGAAGCTTTCTTT CASSIGATEAFF
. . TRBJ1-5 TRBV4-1 TGCGCCAGCAGCCAAGGGAGGGGACAGCCCCAGCATTTT CASSQGRGQPQHF
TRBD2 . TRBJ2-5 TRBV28 TGTGCCAGCACCCCGGGACTAACAACGGAGACCCAGTACTTC CASTPGLTTETQYF
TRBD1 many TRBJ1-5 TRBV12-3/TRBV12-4 TGTGCCAGCAGTTTTAGTGGGGGACAGGGGGTATCTCAGCCCCAGCATTTT CASSFSGGQGVSQPQHF
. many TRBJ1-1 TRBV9 TGTGCCAGCAGCGTAAGAGCATCCGTAGACCCTGAAGCTTTCTTT CASSVRASVDPEAFF
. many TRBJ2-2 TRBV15 TGTGCCACCAGCAGAGATCTCACCGGGGAGCTGTTTTTT CATSRDLTGELFF
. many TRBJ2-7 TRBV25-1 TGTGCCCCATCTAACTACGAGCAGTACTTC CAPSNYEQYF
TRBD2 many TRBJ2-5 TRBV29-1 TGCAGCGTCACACTAGCGGGGCAAGAGACCCAGTACTTC CSVTLAGQETQYF
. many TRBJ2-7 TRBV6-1 TGTGCCAGCTGTGAGCGCGGGGGCCTCTACGAGCAGTACTTC CASCERGGLYEQYF
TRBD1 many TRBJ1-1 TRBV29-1 TGCAGCGCCCAAGGGGTCAGGGGGGCTGAAGCTCTCTTT CSAQGVRGAEALF
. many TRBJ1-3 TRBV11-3 TGTGCCAGCAGCTTTGGAACCACCATATATTTT CASSFGTTIYF
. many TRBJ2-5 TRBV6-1 TGTGCCAGCAGTGCCGGAGGGAACCAAGAGACCCAGTACTTC CASSAGGNQETQYF
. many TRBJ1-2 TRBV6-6 TGTGCCAGCAGTTACGGATCTCATGGCTACACCTTC CASSYGSHGYTF
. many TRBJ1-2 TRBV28 TGTGCCAGCAGTGCGTCAGGGGTCCATGGCTACACCTTC CASSASGVHGYTF
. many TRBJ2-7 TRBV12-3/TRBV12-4 TGTGCCAGCAGTAGCGGGGCGACAGGGAGGGGCTCCTACGAGCAGTACTTC CASSSGATGRGSYEQYF
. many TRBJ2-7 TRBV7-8 TGTGCCAGCAGCTTTACACAGTCCTACGAGCAGTACTTC CASSFTQSYEQYF
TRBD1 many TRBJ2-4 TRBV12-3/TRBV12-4 TGTGCCAGCGGGGAGACAGGGGTTGCCAAAAACATTAAGTACTTC CASGETGVAKNIKYF
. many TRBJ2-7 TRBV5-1 TGCGCCAGCAGGAAGGACCACGCCACCTACGAGCAGTACTTC CASRKDHATYEQYF
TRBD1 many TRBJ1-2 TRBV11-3 TGTGCCAGCAGCCTCGGACAGGGTCATAACTATGGCTACACCTTC CASSLGQGHNYGYTF
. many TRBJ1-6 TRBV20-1 TGCAGTGCTAGAGTCCCCACTGGTATTAATTCACCCCTCCACTTT CSARVPTGINSPLHF
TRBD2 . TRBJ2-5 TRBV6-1 TGTGCCAGCAGGGGACTAACGGGGGGAGAAGAGACCCAGTACTTC CASRGLTGGEETQYF
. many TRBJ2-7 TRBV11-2 TGTGCCAGCAGCTTAGAAGTGACATACTACGAGCAGTACTTC CASSLEVTYYEQYF
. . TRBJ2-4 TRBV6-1 TGTGCCAGCAGTGATAGCAGGGTGTCGGCCAAAAACATTCAGTACTTC CASSDSRVSAKNIQYF
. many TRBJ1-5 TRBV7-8 TGTGCCAGCAGCTTAGGGAGGGGCTGGGGCAATCAGCCCCAGCATTTT CASSLGRGWGNQPQHF
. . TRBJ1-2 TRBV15 TGTGCCACCAGCAGAGGGGGGTCCATATACAGGGATGGCTACACCTTC CATSRGGSIYRDGYTF
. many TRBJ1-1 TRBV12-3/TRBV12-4 TGTGCCAGCAGGTACAGGTCTGAAGCTTTCTTT CASRYRSEAFF
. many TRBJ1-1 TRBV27 TGTGCCAGCAGTTTGGGGGGGTTTTCCACTGAAGCTTTCTTT CASSLGGFSTEAFF
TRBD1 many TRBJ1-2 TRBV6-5 TGTGCCAGCAGTTACCGACAGGGGGCTAACTATGGCTACACCTTC CASSYRQGANYGYTF
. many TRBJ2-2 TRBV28 TGTGCCAGCAGTTTTTGGGGGGGCCAACGGGAGCTGTTTTTT CASSFWGGQRELFF
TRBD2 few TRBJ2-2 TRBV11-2 TGTGCCAGCAGCCTTAAAACTAGCGGGGCGAACACCGGGGAGCTGTTTTTT CASSLKTSGANTGELFF
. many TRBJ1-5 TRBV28 TGTGCCAGCACCCTATCTAGGGGCAATCAGCCCCAGCATTTT CASTLSRGNQPQHF
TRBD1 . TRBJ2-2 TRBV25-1 TGTGCCAGCCGATATGCCGGGACAGGGAATACCGGGGAGCTGTTTTTT CASRYAGTGNTGELFF
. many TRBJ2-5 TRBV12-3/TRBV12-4 TGTGCCAGCAGAGAATCAGGGATTCAAGAGACCCAGTACTTC CASRESGIQETQYF